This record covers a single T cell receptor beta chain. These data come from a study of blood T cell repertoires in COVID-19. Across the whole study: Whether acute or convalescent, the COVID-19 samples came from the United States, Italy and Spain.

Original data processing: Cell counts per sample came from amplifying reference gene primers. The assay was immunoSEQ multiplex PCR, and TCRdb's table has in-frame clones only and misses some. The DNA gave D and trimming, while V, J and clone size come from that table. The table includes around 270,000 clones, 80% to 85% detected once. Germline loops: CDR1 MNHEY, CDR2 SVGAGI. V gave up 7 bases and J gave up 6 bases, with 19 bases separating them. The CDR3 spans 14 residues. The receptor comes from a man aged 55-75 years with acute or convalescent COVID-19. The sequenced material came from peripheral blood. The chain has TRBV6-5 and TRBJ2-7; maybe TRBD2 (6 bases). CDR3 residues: CASTGLWSGGEQYF. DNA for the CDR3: TGTGCCAGCACCGGTCTTTGGTCCGGGGGCGAGCAGTACTTC.